This note documents a single T cell receptor (beta chain) sequence. Antigen specificity is unknown. Having been cultured for under twelve days, the cells underwent CD4+ T cell isolation. This record comes from a study of vaccination effects on CD4 cells after COVID-19. Study summary: With the ViraFEST assay, the study expanded antigen-specific CD4+ T cells using viral peptide pools, then sequenced them. Cultivation was performed at some 1.9 million PBMC per well with roughly 9.2 IU/ml IL-2 and 9.5 to 10 ug/ml peptides added.

Repertoires were generated with immunoSEQ multiplex PCR, while TCRdb's copy carries only in-frame clones and drops some. The sample carries about 64,000 clones, under 80% recorded once. Regarding the study as a whole: Most post-vaccine spike-reactive clones in convalescents were new, not infection-derived.

This sequence originates from a human donor who had a prior SARS-CoV-2 infection. This sample comprised CD4+ T cells from PBMCs cultured without peptide, obtained before COVID-19 vaccination.

CDR3 sequence reads: CASSFGTVNQPQHF. The CDR3 DNA is TGTGCCAGCAGCTTTGGGACAGTCAATCAGCCCCAGCATTTT. The chain recombines TRBV5-6 with TRBJ1-5, with 7 bases that match TRBD1. The CDR3 contains 14 residues. The V gene end was trimmed by 2 bases and the J gene end by 3 bases; junction bases not matched to a gene: 2. CDR1 and CDR2 (germline): SGHDT, YYEEEE. The whole variable domain, filled in from reference TRBV5-6 and TRBJ1-5, reads DAGVTQSPTHLIKTRGQQVTLRCSPKSGHDTVSWYQQALGQGPQFIFQYYEEEERQRGNFPDRFSGHQFPNYSSELNVNALLLGDSALYLCASSFGTVNQPQHFGDGTRLSIL.